The 21 T cell receptor beta chains in this list originate from one sample, sequenced in a study of tissue T cells after allogeneic stem cell transplantation (dated by TCRdb to between 2021 and 2022). Library generation was performed with the immunoSEQ multiplex PCR assay. TCRdb's version of the immuneACCESS table is confined to in-frame rearrangements and falls short of the full clone set. An unresolved V gene accounts for under half of the shortfall where checked; the remainder is of unknown origin. This sample has over a thousand clones in its table, and approximately 70% of those were observed once. In total, the top ten clones hold just over 35% of the sample. Explained via the paper, the time point label denotes: human tissue collected at research (rapid) autopsy. The sequenced sample was spleen tissue, obtained at autopsy. The source is a male patient at least 60 years old with steroid-refractory graft-versus-host disease after an allogeneic stem cell transplant. After a transplant, some T cells may be the graft donor's own cells.

This chain uses TRBV7-8 with TRBJ2-5; 9 nucleotides agree with TRBD2. CDR1 and CDR2 from the germline V gene are SGHVS and FQNEAQ. The ends lost 5 bases at V and 7 bases at J; junction bases unmatched: 11. The CDR3 runs to 15 residues. The CDR3 coding sequence is TGTGCCAGCAGCCCGGGGGGTAGCGGGGGTATGACCCAGTACTTC. Translating it yields CASSPGGSGGMTQYF.

V gene TRBV5-1 combines with J gene TRBJ1-2, with unresolved D. The CDR3 loop spans 14 amino acids. With 0 bases removed from V and 1 base from J, the gap between germline ends came to 7 bases. Germline V gives CDR1 SGHRS, CDR2 YFSETQ. The CDR3 nucleotides read TGCGCCAGCAGCTTGGAGGGATATAACTATGGCTACACCTTC. Its translation is CASSLEGYNYGYTF.

This clone was observed once. V gene TRBV5-4 combines with J gene TRBJ1-1, with D perhaps matching TRBD1 (5 bases). The CDR3 contains 17 residues. V lost 4 bases to trimming and J lost 8 bases, with 27 bases between them. Looked up from germline, CDR1 is SGHNT and CDR2 is YYREEE (reference sequence). Written as DNA, the CDR3 is TGTGCCAGCAGCGCAGGCGCGGGGCCCAGGGTCCAACCCGAAGCTTTCTTT. Its translation: CASSAGAGPRVQPEAFF. Variable domain in full (rest from reference TRBV5-4 and TRBJ1-1): ETGVTQSPTHLIKTRGQQVTLRCSSQSGHNTVSWYQQALGQGPQFIFQYYREEENGRGNFPPRFSGLQFPNYSSELNVNALELDDSALYLCASSAGAGPRVQPEAFFGQGTRLTVV.

The chain joins TRBV4-3 to TRBJ2-7, with 8 bases identical to TRBD1. The CDR3 extends over 14 amino acids. The trim removed 1 base at V and 3 bases at J, leaving 2 bases unmatched. The germline CDR1 and CDR2 sequences are LGHNA and YSLEER. The CDR3 loop is CASSQGQGNYEQYF. The CDR3 DNA reads as TGCGCCAGCAGCCAAGGACAGGGGAACTACGAGCAGTACTTC.

There are a few counts of this clone. This may be a read error: a much more frequent sequence differs by one nucleotide. At the DNA level, this CDR3 is encoded by other sequences in the same sample as well. The chain combines TRBV5-6 with TRBJ2-5; 8 bases match TRBD2. The CDR3 is made up of 15 amino acids. Looked up from germline, CDR1 is SGHDT and CDR2 is YYEEEE. The DNA for the CDR3 is TGCGCCAGCAGCGTGGGGGCCGGGGGGGGAGAGACCCAGTACTTC. Translating it yields CASSVGAGGGETQYF.

By share, this clone counts as large. V and J are TRBV15 and TRBJ1-3, with D perhaps TRBD1 (5 bases). The CDR3 runs 18 residues. The V gene lost 3 bases and the J gene lost 1 base, with 19 bases spanning the gap. Germline assignment: CDR1 LNHNV and CDR2 YYDKDF (reference sequence). This chain's CDR3 is CATSRTFIRVPSGNTIYF. In DNA form, the CDR3 reads TGTGCCACCAGCAGGACCTTTATCAGGGTGCCATCTGGAAACACCATATATTTT.

This clone was recorded only once. The chain combines TRBV5-1 with TRBJ2-2; perhaps TRBD1 as D (6 bases). CDR1 and CDR2 from the germline V gene are SGHRS and YFSETQ. The CDR3 is made up of 16 amino acids. Trimming pared 0 bases from V and 6 bases from J, leaving 15 bases between. CDR3 bases: TGCGCCAGCAGCTTGGTTGCGGGCTCAGGGGCCGGGGAGCTGTTTTTT. Translated: CASSLVAGSGAGELFF.

For the CDR3, the DNA is TGTGCCAGCTCACGCTCGTTCGGACAGGGGGTTTATAATTCACCCCTCCACTTT. It is translated as CASSRSFGQGVYNSPLHF. The chain uses TRBV18 and TRBJ1-6, with 10 bases lining up with TRBD1. Germline V gene data show CDR1 as KGHSH and CDR2 as LQKENI. The CDR3 contains 18 residues. The junction had 10 bases not matched to a gene; V was cut back by 4 bases and J by 4 bases.

The chain carries TRBV19 and TRBJ2-1; TRBD2 aligns across 7 bases. From germline, CDR1 is LNHDA and CDR2 SQIVND (reference sequence). V shed 5 bases and J 0 bases; nucleotides not matched to a gene: 10. The CDR3 has 17 residues. DNA of the CDR3: TGTGCCAGTAGTTCCCACCGGAGCGGGGCCTCCTACAATGAGCAGTTCTTC. Protein product: CASSSHRSGASYNEQFF.

The rearrangement joins TRBV5-1 to TRBJ2-2, with 8 bases fitting TRBD1. Unmatched junction bases numbered 4, after V lost 2 bases and J lost 4 bases. Germline loops: CDR1 SGHRS, CDR2 YFSETQ. The CDR3 consists of 15 residues. In DNA form, the CDR3 reads TGCGCCAGCAGCTTAAGGACAGGGTTCACCGGGGAGCTGTTTTTT. The encoded protein is CASSLRTGFTGELFF.

The chain employs TRBV27 and TRBJ2-2; D is unclear. The ends were cut back, 3 bases at V and 7 bases at J, with 12 bases in the middle. CDR3 size: 14 residues. CDR1 MNHEY and CDR2 SMNVEV come from the germline V gene (reference sequence). In nucleotides, the CDR3 is TGTGCCAGCAGTTTCCAGGTACCAATCGGGGAGCTGTTTTTT. Translating gives CASSFQVPIGELFF.

V gene TRBV11-2 combines with J gene TRBJ1-1; the match to TRBD1 covers 7 bases. There are 12 residues in the CDR3. V lost 7 bases and J lost 8; bases outside the gene matches: 7. Looked up from germline, CDR1 is SGHAT and CDR2 is FQNNGV. DNA for the CDR3: TGTGCCAGCAACTCCCCGGGACAGGAAGCTTTCTTT. As protein: CASNSPGQEAFF.

The gene calls are TRBV11-2 and TRBJ2-7; D is tentatively TRBD1 or TRBD2 (5 bases each). CDR1 and CDR2 from the germline V gene are SGHAT and FQNNGV. V was shortened by 3 bases and J by 2 bases, with 8 bases between the two germline ends. The CDR3 length is 13 residues. CDR3 sequence (DNA): TGTGCCAGCAGCTTTGGGGGTCCCTACGAGCAGTACTTC. Translating gives CASSFGGPYEQYF.

In the case of this clone: One base away lies a much larger clone, so this may be a sequencing read error. This specimen includes other DNA sequences encoding the same CDR3. The rearrangement joins TRBV5-6 to TRBJ2-5, with 8 nucleotides matching TRBD2. This CDR3 is built from 15 residues. Per germline, CDR1 SGHDT and CDR2 YYEEEE. This chain's CDR3 is CARSWVAGGGETQYF. For the CDR3, the DNA is TGTGCCCGCAGCTGGGTGGCCGGGGGGGGCGAGACCCAGTACTTC.

The gene calls are TRBV14 and TRBJ2-4; 7 nucleotides line up with TRBD2. The V gene's germline CDR1 is SGHDN and CDR2 FVKESK. The J segment lost 0 bases and the V segment lost 4 bases, leaving 6 bases of the junction unmatched. The CDR3 runs 16 residues. In DNA form, the CDR3 reads TGTGCCAGCAGCCCCGGGGGGTTGCTAGCCAAAAACATTCAGTACTTC. It translates to CASSPGGLLAKNIQYF.

This clone was seen more than once but under ten times. This sequence joins TRBV14 and TRBJ2-7; tentatively, D is TRBD1 (6 bases). The CDR3 consists of 17 residues. Per germline, CDR1 SGHDN and CDR2 FVKESK. Deletions cut 0 bases from V and 0 bases from J, with 15 bases between. CDR3 in DNA: TGTGCCAGCAGCCAAGATCCCGACAGGCCGAGCTCCTACGAGCAGTACTTC. This translates into CASSQDPDRPSSYEQYF.

V and J are TRBV10-3 and TRBJ2-7; TRBD2 aligns across 15 bases. CDR3 length: 13 amino acids. V trimming: 8 bases; J trimming: 7 bases; junction bases outside the gene matches: 3. Per germline, CDR1 ENHRY and CDR2 SYGVKD. The CDR3 nucleotides are TGTGCCATCGGGACTAGCGGGGGGAGAGAGCAGTACTTC. Translating gives CAIGTSGGREQYF.

The rearrangement joins TRBV6-5 to TRBJ2-1; D is uncertain. The CDR3 contains 13 residues. Germline-derived CDR1 and CDR2 are MNHEY and SVGAGI. Trimming removed 6 bases at V and 6 bases at J, with 12 bases between. CDR3 region: CASRTLDTNEQFF. The CDR3 bases are TGTGCCAGCAGAACACTCGACACCAATGAGCAGTTCTTC.

The J gene is TRBJ1-2, the V gene TRBV5-6; D ambiguous. Germline CDR1 reads SGHDT; CDR2 reads YYEEEE. CDR3 length: 12 residues. The germline V and J ends were trimmed by 0 bases and 6 bases, with 6 bases remaining between them. CDR3 in DNA: TGTGCCAGCAGCTTGGGGGATCATGGCTACACCTTC. It translates to CASSLGDHGYTF. Full variable domain (missing parts from reference TRBV5-6 and TRBJ1-2): DAGVTQSPTHLIKTRGQQVTLRCSPKSGHDTVSWYQQALGQGPQFIFQYYEEEERQRGNFPDRFSGHQFPNYSSELNVNALLLGDSALYLCASSLGDHGYTFGSGTRLTVV.

Details on this clone: A read error may be the cause here, since a much bigger clone is one base away. CDR3 coding DNA: TGTGCCAGCAGCGTAGGGCAGGACACTGAAACTTTCTTT. Translated, it gives CASSVGQDTETFF. This chain joins TRBV9 and TRBJ1-1, with a possible D match to TRBD1 (5 bases). The length of the CDR3 is 13 residues. Per the germline V gene, CDR1 is SGDLS and CDR2 is YYNGEE.

The DNA for the CDR3 is TGTGCCATCATTTCGGGGGATCCTGGGGCCAACGTCCTGACTTTC. It codes for CAIISGDPGANVLTF. The V gene is TRBV10-3, the J gene TRBJ2-6, with D possibly being TRBD2 (6 bases). The CDR3 is 15 amino acids. Germline V gene lookup returns CDR1 ENHRY and CDR2 SYGVKD. V was trimmed by 7 bases and J by 2 bases, leaving 12 bases between them.